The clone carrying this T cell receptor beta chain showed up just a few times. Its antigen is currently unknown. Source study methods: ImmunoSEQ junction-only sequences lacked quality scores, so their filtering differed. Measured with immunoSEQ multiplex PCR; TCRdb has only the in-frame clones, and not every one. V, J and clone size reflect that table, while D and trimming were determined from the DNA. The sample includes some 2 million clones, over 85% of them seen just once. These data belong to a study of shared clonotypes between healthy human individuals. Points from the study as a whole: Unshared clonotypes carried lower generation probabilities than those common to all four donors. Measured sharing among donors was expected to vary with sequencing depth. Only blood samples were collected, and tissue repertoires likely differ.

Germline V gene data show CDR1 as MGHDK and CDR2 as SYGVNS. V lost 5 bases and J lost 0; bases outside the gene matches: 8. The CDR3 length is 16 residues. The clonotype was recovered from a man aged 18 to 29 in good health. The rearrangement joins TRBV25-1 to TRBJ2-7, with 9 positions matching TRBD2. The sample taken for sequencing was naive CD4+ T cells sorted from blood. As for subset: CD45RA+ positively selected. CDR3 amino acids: CASSQGGGGSSYEQYF. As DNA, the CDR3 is TGTGCCAGCAGTCAAGGCGGGGGGGGAAGCTCCTACGAGCAGTACTTC.